This T cell receptor (beta chain) emerged from a study of T cell responses to AZD1222 COVID-19 vaccine. Produced via immunoSEQ multiplex PCR; TCRdb's table is partial and in-frame only. The sample contains 78,000 or so clones, 88% of which appear only once. Deletions cut 3 bases from V and 0 bases from J, with 10 bases between. The CDR3 extends over 14 amino acids. Germline V gene sequence: CDR1 SGHTS, CDR2 YDEGEE. This clone was seen a few times. The rearrangement links TRBV5-8 to TRBJ2-7; D is perhaps TRBD1 (6 bases). The sequences come from peripheral blood, collected on day 0 of AZD1222 vaccination. The sequence was obtained from an adult in good health. The CDR3 nucleotides read TGTGCCAGCAGCTCAACAGGGCGCTCCTACGAGCAGTACTTC. It encodes CASSSTGRSYEQYF.